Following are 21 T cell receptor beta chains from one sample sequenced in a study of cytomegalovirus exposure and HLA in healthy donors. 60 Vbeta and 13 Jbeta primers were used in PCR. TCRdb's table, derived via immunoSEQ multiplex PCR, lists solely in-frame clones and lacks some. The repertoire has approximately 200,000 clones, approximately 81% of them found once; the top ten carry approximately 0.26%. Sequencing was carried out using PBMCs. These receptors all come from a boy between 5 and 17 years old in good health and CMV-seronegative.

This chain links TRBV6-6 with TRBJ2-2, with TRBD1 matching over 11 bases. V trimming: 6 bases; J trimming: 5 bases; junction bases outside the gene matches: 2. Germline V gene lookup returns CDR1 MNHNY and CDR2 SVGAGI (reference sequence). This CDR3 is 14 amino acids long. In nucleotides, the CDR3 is TGTGCCAGCAGCAGGGACAGGGGGACCGGGGAGCTGTTTTTT. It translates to CASSRDRGTGELFF.

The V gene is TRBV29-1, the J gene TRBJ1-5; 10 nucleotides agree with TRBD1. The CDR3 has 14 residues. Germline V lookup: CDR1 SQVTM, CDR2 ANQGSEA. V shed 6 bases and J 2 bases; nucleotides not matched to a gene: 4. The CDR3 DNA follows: TGCAGCGTCCTAGGACAGGGGGGCAATCAGCCCCAGCATTTT. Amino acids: CSVLGQGGNQPQHF. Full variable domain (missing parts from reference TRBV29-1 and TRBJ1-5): SAVISQKPSRDICQRGTSLTIQCQVDSQVTMMFWYRQQPGQSLTLIATANQGSEATYESGFVIDKFPISRPNLTFSTLTVSNMSPEDSSIYLCSVLGQGGNQPQHFGDGTRLSIL.

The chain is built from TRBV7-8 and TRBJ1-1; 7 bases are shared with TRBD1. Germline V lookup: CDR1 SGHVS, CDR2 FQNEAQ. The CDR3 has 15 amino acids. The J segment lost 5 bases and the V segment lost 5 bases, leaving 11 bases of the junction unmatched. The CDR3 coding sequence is TGTGCCAGCAGCCAGACGAGGGGGCTACGGACTGAAGCTTTCTTT. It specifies CASSQTRGLRTEAFF.

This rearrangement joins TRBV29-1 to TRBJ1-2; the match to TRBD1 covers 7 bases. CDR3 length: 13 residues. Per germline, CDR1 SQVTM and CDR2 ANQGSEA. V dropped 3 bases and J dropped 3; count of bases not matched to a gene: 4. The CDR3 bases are TGCAGCGTTGAGTGGGACAGAGACTATGGCTACACCTTC. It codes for CSVEWDRDYGYTF.

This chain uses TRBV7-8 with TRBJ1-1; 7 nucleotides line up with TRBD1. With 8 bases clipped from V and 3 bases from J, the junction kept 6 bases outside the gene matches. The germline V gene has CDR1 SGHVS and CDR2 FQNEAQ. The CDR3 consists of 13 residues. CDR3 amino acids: CASETGAYTEAFF. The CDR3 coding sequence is TGTGCCAGCGAAACAGGGGCCTACACTGAAGCTTTCTTT. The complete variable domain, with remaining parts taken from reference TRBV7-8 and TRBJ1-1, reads GAGVSQSPRYKVAKRGQDVALRCDPISGHVSLFWYQQALGQGPEFLTYFQNEAQLDKSGLPSDRFFAERPEGSVSTLKIQRTQQEDSAVYLCASETGAYTEAFFGQGTRLTVV.

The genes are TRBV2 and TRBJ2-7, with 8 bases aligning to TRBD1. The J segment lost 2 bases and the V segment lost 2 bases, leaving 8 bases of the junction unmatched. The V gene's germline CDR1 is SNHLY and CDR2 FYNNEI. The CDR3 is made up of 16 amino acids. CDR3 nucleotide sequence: TGTGCCAGCAGTGAATTAAACAGGGGGATTACCTACGAGCAGTACTTC. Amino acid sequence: CASSELNRGITYEQYF.

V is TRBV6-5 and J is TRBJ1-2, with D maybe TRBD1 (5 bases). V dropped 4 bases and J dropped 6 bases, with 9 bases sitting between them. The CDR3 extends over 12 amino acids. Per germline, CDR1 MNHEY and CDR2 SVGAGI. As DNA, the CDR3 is TGTGCCAGCAGTTTAGACAGAAATGGCTACACCTTC. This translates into CASSLDRNGYTF.

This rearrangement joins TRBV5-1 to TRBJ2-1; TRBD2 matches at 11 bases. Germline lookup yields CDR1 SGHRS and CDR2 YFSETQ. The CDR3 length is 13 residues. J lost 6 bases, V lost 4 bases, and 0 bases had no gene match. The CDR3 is CASSLAGGNEQFF. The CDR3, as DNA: TGCGCCAGCAGCCTAGCGGGAGGCAATGAGCAGTTCTTC.

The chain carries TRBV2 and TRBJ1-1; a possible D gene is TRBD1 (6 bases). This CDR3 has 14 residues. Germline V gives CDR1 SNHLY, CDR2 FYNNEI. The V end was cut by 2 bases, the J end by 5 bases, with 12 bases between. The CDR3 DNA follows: TGTGCCAGCAGTGAATTGGCAGGGGTGACTGAAGCTTTCTTT. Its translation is CASSELAGVTEAFF. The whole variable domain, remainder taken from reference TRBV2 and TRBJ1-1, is EPEVTQTPSHQVTQMGQEVILRCVPISNHLYFYWYRQILGQKVEFLVSFYNNEISEKSEIFDDQFSVERPDGSNFTLKIRSTKLEDSAMYFCASSELAGVTEAFFGQGTRLTVV.

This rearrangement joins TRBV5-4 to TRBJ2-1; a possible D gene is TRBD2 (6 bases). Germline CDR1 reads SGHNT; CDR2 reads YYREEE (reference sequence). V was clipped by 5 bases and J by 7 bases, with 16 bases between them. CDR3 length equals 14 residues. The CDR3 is CASREWGSGNEQFF. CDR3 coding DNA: TGTGCCAGCAGGGAGTGGGGTAGCGGAAATGAGCAGTTCTTC.

This CDR3 reads CASSPPGLQETQYF. The CDR3 DNA follows: TGTGCCAGTAGTCCCCCCGGACTGCAAGAGACCCAGTACTTC. J is TRBJ2-5 and V is TRBV19, with D perhaps TRBD2 (5 bases). V was pared by 5 bases and J by 2 bases, with 12 bases between. CDR3 length: 14 residues. Germline V gene data show CDR1 as LNHDA and CDR2 as SQIVND (reference sequence).

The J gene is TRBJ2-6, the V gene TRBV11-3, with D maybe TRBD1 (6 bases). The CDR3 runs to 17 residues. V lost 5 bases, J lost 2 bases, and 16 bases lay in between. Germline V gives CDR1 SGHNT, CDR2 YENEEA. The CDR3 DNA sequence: TGTGCCAGCAGCCCAGGGGCTTGGTCCCCTGGGGCCAACGTCCTGACTTTC. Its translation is CASSPGAWSPGANVLTF.

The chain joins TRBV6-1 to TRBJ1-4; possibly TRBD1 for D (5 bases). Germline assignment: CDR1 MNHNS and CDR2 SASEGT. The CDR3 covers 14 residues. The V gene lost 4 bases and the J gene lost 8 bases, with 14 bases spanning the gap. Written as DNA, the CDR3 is TGTGCCAGCAGTGGGCAAGGGGAGGCGGAAAAACTGTTTTTT. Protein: CASSGQGEAEKLFF.

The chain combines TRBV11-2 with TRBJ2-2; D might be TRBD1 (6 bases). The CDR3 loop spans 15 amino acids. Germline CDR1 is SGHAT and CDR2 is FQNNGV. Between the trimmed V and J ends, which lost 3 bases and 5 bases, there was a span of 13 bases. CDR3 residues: CASSFTIGQTGELFF. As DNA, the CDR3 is TGTGCCAGCAGCTTTACCATTGGACAGACCGGGGAGCTGTTTTTT.

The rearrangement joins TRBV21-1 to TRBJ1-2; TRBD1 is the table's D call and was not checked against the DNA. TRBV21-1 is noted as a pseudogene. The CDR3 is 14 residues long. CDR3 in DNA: TGTGCCAGCAGCAAACCGGGACATCGGTATGGCTACACCTTC. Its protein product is CASSKPGHRYGYTF.

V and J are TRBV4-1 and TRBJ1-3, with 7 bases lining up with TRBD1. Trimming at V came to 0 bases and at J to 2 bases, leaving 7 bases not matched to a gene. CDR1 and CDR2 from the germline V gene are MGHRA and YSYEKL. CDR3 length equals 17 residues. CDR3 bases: TGCGCCAGCAGCCAAGACCCGACAGGGAAGACTGGAAACACCATATATTTT. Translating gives CASSQDPTGKTGNTIYF.

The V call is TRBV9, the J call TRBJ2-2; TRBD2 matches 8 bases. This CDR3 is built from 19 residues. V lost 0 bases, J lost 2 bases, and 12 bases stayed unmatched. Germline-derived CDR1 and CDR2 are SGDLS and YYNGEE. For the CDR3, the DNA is TGTGCCAGCAGCGTAGCTTTCGGGCTAGCGGGCATTAACACCGGGGAGCTGTTTTTT. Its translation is CASSVAFGLAGINTGELFF.

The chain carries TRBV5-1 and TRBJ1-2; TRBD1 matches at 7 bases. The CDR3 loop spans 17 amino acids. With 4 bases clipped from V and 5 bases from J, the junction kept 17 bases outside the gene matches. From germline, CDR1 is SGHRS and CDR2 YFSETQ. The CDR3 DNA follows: TGCGCCAGCAGCCACGGGGACAGACCAAACGAAGTGTATGGCTACACCTTC. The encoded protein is CASSHGDRPNEVYGYTF.

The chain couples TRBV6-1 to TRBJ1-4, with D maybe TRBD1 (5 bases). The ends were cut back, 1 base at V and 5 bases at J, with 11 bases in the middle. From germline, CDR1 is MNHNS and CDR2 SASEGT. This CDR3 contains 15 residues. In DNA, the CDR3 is TGTGCCAGCAGTGAAGGTGGGGCCCTGAATGAAAAACTGTTTTTT. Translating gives CASSEGGALNEKLFF.

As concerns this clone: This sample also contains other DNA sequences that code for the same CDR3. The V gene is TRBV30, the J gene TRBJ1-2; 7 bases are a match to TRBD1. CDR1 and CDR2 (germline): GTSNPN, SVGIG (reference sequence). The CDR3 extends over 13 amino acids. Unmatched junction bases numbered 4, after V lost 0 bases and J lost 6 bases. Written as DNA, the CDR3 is TGTGCCTGGAGTGTACGACAGGGTGATGGCTACACCTTC. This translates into CAWSVRQGDGYTF.

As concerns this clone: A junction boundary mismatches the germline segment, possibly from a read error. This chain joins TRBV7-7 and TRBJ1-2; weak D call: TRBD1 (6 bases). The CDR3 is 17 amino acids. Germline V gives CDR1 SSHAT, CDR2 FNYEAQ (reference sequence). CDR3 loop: CASSYRGREGGYYGYTF. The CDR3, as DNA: TGTGCTAGCAGCTATAGGGGTCGGGAGGGGGGATACTATGGCTACACCTTC.